The sequence of this T cell receptor beta chain was determined in a study of neurological immune-mediated disorders. The V and J ends lost 3 bases and 5 bases, in that order; junction bases with no gene match: 7. The germline gives CDR1 SGDLS, CDR2 YYNGEE. The CDR3 runs to 14 residues. The authors produced cDNA by 5'RACE using 10-nucleotide random UMIs. One entry per CDR3 protein, called by TCRdb with MiXCR from the 5' RACE reads. The data show 87,000 or so distinct CDR3 sequences, 3% to 4% seen once. The rearrangement links TRBV9 to TRBJ2-5; 7 bases fit TRBD2. The sample comprised PBMCs. The sequence was collected from a woman in her 50s with multiple sclerosis. The CDR3 region has the DNA TGTGCCAGCAGCGCTAGCGGACTATCGGAGACCCAGTACTTC. It encodes CASSASGLSETQYF.